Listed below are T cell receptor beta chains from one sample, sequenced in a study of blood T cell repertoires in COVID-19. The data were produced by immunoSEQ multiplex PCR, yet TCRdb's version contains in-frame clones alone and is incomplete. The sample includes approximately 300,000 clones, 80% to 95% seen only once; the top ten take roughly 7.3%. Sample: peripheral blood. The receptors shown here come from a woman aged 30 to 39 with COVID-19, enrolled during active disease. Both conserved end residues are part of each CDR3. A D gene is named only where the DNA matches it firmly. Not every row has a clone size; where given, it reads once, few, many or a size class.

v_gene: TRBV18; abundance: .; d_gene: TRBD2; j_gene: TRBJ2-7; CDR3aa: CASSPTGGSPYEQYF; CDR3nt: TGTGCCAGCTCACCAACGGGCGGGAGTCCCTACGAGCAGTACTTC
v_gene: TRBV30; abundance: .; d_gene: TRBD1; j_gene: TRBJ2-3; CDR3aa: CAWSPVGDRGTTDTQYF; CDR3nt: TGTGCCTGGAGTCCCGTAGGGGACAGGGGGACGACAGATACGCAGTATTTT
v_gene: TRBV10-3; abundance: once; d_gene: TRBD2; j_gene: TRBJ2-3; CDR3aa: CAISEQTSGRVLDTQYF; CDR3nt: TGTGCCATCAGTGAACAGACTAGCGGGAGGGTTCTTGATACGCAGTATTTT
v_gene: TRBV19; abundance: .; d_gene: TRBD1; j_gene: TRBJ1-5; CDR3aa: CASSTRQGGSNQPQHF; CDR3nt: TGTGCCAGTAGTACCCGACAGGGAGGCAGCAATCAGCCCCAGCATTTT
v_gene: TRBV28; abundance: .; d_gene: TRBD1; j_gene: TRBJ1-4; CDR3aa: CASSPSLGQGNEKLFF; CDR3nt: TGTGCCAGCAGCCCATCCCTCGGACAGGGGAATGAAAAACTGTTTTTT
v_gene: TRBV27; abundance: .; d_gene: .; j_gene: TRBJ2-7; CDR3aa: CASSPLGGQGEQYF; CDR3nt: TGTGCCAGCAGTCCCCTGGGGGGGCAAGGCGAGCAGTACTTC
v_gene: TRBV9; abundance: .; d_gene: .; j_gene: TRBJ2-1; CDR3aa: CASSADGLDYNEQFF; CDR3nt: TGTGCCAGCAGCGCCGACGGACTGGACTACAATGAGCAGTTCTTC
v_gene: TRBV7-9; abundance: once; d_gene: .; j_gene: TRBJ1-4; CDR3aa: CASSLGGAAEKLFF; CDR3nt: TGTGCCAGCAGCTTGGGAGGGGCAGCTGAAAAACTGTTTTTT
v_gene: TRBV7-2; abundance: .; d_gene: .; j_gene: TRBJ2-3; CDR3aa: CASSLASSQDTQYF; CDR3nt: TGTGCCAGCAGCTTAGCGTCTAGCCAAGATACGCAGTATTTT
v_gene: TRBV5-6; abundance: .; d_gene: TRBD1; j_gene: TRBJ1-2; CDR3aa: CASSLGQGAFSSGYTF; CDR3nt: TGTGCCAGCAGCTTGGGACAGGGGGCGTTCTCGAGTGGCTACACCTTC
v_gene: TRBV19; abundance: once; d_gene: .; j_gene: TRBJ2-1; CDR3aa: CASSIDDSGYNEQFF; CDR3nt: TGTGCCAGTAGTATAGATGATAGCGGATACAATGAGCAGTTCTTC
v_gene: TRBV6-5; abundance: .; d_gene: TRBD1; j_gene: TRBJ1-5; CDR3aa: CASSYPGGQGNQPQHF; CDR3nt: TGTGCCAGCAGTTACCCTGGAGGACAGGGTAATCAGCCCCAGCATTTT
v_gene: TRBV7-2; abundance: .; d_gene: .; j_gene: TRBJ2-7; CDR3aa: CASSSLAHYEQYF; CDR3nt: TGTGCCAGCAGCTCTCTAGCGCACTACGAGCAGTACTTC
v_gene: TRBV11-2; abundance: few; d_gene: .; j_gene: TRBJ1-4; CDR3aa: CASSLGLQVGKLFF; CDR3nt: TGTGCCAGCAGCTTAGGTCTTCAGGTTGGGAAACTGTTTTTT
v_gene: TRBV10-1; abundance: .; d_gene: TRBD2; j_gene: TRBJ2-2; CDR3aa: CASSKRGNTGELFF; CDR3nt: TGCGCCAGCAGTAAGCGGGGGAACACCGGGGAGCTGTTTTTT
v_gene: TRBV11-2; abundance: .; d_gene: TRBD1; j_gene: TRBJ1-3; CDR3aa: CASSFDRAGNTIYF; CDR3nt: TGTGCCAGCAGCTTCGACAGGGCTGGAAACACCATATATTTT
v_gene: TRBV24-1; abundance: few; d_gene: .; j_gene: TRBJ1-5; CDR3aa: CATSDLGLNQPQHF; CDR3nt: TGTGCCACCAGTGATTTGGGGCTCAATCAGCCCCAGCATTTT
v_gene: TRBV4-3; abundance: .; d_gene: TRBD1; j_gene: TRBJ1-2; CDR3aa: CASSQLGQGIHGYTF; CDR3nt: TGCGCCAGCAGCCAACTGGGACAGGGTATTCATGGCTACACCTTC
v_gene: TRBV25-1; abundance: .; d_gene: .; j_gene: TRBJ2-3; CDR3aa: CASSVGTPVGTDTQYF; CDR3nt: TGTGCCAGCAGTGTTGGGACTCCCGTCGGGACAGATACGCAGTATTTT
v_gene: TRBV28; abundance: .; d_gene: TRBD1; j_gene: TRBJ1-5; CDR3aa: CASRTGSIQPQHF; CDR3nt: TGTGCCAGCAGGACAGGGTCCATTCAGCCCCAGCATTTT
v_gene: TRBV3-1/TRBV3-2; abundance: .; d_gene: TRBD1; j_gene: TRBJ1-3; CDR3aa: CASRETGNAGNTIYF; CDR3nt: TGTGCCAGCAGAGAGACAGGGAACGCTGGAAACACCATATATTTT
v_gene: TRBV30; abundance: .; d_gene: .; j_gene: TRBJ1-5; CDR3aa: CAWSVGRIPGRNQPQHF; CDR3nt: TGTGCCTGGAGTGTAGGGAGGATCCCCGGGCGTAATCAGCCCCAGCATTTT
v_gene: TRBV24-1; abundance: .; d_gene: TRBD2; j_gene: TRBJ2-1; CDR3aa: CATSSPSGEYNEQFF; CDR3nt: TGTGCCACCAGTTCTCCTAGCGGGGAATACAATGAGCAGTTCTTC
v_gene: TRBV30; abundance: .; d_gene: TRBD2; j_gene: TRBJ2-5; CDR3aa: CAWRFTRLAGQETQYF; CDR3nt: TGTGCCTGGAGGTTTACCAGACTAGCGGGGCAAGAGACCCAGTACTTC